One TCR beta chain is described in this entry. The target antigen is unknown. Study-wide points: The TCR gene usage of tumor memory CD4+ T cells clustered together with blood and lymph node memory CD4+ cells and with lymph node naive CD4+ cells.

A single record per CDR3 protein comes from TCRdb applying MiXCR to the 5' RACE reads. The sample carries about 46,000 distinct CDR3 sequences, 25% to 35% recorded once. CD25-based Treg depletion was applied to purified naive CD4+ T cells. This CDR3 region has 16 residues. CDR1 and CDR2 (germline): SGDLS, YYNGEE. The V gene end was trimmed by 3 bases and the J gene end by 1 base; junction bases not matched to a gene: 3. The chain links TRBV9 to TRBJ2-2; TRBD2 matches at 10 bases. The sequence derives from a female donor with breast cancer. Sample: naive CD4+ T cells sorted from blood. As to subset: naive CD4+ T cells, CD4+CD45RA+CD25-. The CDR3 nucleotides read TGTGCCAGCAGCGCTAGCGGGGGCCAGAACACCGGGGAGCTGTTTTTT. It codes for CASSASGGQNTGELFF.